Presented here are 10 T cell receptor beta chains from one specimen sequenced in a study of T cells in Graves' hyperthyroidism and ophthalmopathy. Amplification yielded TCR beta CDR3 regions, with RNA transcripts as the source. The HTBI primer set served for first-round RT-PCR of the TCR CDR3. Using its own MiXCR run on the multiplex PCR reads, TCRdb lists one record per CDR3 protein. This table holds about 340,000 distinct CDR3 sequences, roughly a fifth found once. The material sequenced was blood. The receptors stem from a woman aged 45-65 years with Graves' hyperthyroidism.

Of note for this clonotype: One end of the junction is discordant with germline, which a read error may explain. The chain has TRBV2 and TRBJ2-2; D perhaps matches TRBD1 (6 bases). The germline CDR1 and CDR2 sequences are SNHLY and FYNNEI. CDR3 length equals 16 residues. The DNA of the CDR3 is TGTGCCAGCAGTCCTCAGTGGACAGTTAACACCGGGGAGCCGTTTTTT. It yields the protein CASSPQWTVNTGEPFF.

V is TRBV28 and J is TRBJ1-1; 9 bases align to TRBD1. CDR1 is MDHEN and CDR2 is SYDVKM in the germline V gene. The CDR3 totals 15 residues. Trimming at V came to 5 bases and at J to 5 bases, leaving 9 bases not matched to a gene. This chain's CDR3 is CASSDLTGGGTEAFF. For the CDR3, the DNA is TGTGCCAGCAGTGATCTTACAGGGGGCGGAACTGAAGCTTTCTTT.

CDR3 DNA: TGCAGTGCTCCAAGCGGGGGGAGGGAGACCCAGTACTTC. Its protein product is CSAPSGGRETQYF. The rearrangement joins TRBV20-1 to TRBJ2-5, with 9 bases that match TRBD2. CDR1 and CDR2 from the germline V gene are DFQATT and SNEGSKA (reference sequence). After removal of 5 bases from V and 5 bases from J, the junction contained 6 bases not matched to a gene. This CDR3 spans 13 amino acids.

In this sample, this clonotype turned up many times. The chain couples TRBV28 to TRBJ2-1, with D possibly TRBD2 on 5 matching bases. Germline CDR1 reads MDHEN; CDR2 reads SYDVKM. The CDR3 spans 15 residues. The V and J ends lost 8 bases and 0 bases respectively, with 14 bases between them. The CDR3: CASEGSSLSYNEQFF. The CDR3 DNA sequence: TGTGCCAGCGAGGGTTCCTCTCTCTCCTACAATGAGCAGTTCTTC.

The chain joins TRBV7-9 to TRBJ2-1; 7 positions agree with TRBD2. CDR1 and CDR2 (germline): SEHNR, FQNEAQ (reference sequence). Trimming removed 7 bases from V and 0 bases from J; junction bases left unmatched: 9. CDR3 length: 16 amino acids. CDR3 region: CASNGASGYSYNEQFF. CDR3 nucleotide sequence: TGTGCCAGCAACGGGGCTAGCGGCTACTCCTACAATGAGCAGTTCTTC.

This clonotype was picked up many times. The chain carries TRBV7-8 and TRBJ2-2; the D call may be TRBD1 or TRBD2 (6 bases each). CDR1 is SGHVS and CDR2 is FQNEAQ in the germline V gene. The CDR3 contains 13 residues. V was pared by 5 bases and J by 4 bases, with 8 bases between. Here the CDR3 reads CASSRGRTGELFF. Written as DNA, the CDR3 is TGTGCCAGCAGCCGGGGGCGCACCGGGGAGCTGTTTTTT.

This clonotype was recorded at least ten times. The chain joins TRBV2 to TRBJ2-2; tentatively, D is TRBD2 (6 bases). The CDR3 loop spans 14 amino acids. The germline V gene encodes CDR1 SNHLY and CDR2 FYNNEI. V was shortened by 7 bases and J by 2 bases, with 11 bases between the two germline ends. Written as DNA, the CDR3 is TGTGCCAGCAAGGGGACTGTAAACACCGGGGAGCTGTTTTTT. Translated, it gives CASKGTVNTGELFF.

This clonotype came up a few times. The junction departs from the called germline gene at one end, perhaps through a read error. The chain links TRBV30 to TRBJ2-7; the D call may be TRBD1 or TRBD2 (6 bases each). This CDR3 spans 11 amino acids. Germline loops: CDR1 GTSNPN, CDR2 SVGIG (reference sequence). Here the CDR3 DNA reads TGTGCCGGGGGGCGCTCCTACAAGCAGTACTTC. Translated: CAGGRSYKQYF.

The genes are TRBV20-1 and TRBJ1-4, with D tentatively TRBD1 (6 bases). The CDR3 loop spans 13 amino acids. Germline V gene data show CDR1 as DFQATT and CDR2 as SNEGSKA (reference sequence). The ends were cut back, 3 bases at V and 10 bases at J, with 15 bases in the middle. In DNA form, the CDR3 reads TGCAGTGCTAGGACAGGAAATAAAGGAAAACTGTTTTTT. This gives the protein CSARTGNKGKLFF.

Ten or more counts support this clonotype. This chain uses TRBV20-1 with TRBJ2-7; the match to TRBD2 covers 8 bases. Germline V gives CDR1 DFQATT, CDR2 SNEGSKA (reference sequence). The trim removed 6 bases at V and 0 bases at J, leaving 10 bases unmatched. The CDR3 has 15 amino acids. CDR3 bases: TGCAGTGCCAGAACAGCGGGGGATTCCTCCTACGAGCAGTACTTC. Amino acid sequence: CSARTAGDSSYEQYF.